The subject of this entry is one T cell receptor (beta chain). The method was immunoSEQ multiplex PCR; TCRdb's version includes in-frame clones alone and lacks a portion of them. The sample lists 40,000 to 45,000 clones, around 82% occurring once. CDR1 is MDHEN, CDR2 SYDVKM, per germline. The ends lost 2 bases at V and 7 bases at J; junction bases unmatched: 6. The CDR3 runs 15 residues. The data stem from a study of T cell responses to AZD1222 COVID-19 vaccine. Study information: It was second doses at about 4 or about 12 weeks that were pooled.

The sequencing here drew on peripheral blood, taken on day 0 of AZD1222 vaccination. This sequence was found in an adult in good health. The rearrangement links TRBV28 to TRBJ1-2; 11 bases line up with TRBD1. As DNA, the CDR3 is TGTGCCAGCAGTTTAGGTGGACAGGGGGCGCGTGGCTACACCTTC. As protein: CASSLGGQGARGYTF.